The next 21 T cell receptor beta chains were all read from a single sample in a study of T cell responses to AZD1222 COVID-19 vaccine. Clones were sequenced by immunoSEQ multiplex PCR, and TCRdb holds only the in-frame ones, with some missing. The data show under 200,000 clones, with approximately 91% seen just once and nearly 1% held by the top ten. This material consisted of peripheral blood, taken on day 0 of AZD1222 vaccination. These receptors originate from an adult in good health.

The CDR3 nucleotides read TGTGCCAGTAGTATGGGATCGACGTGGCGCACTGAAGCTTTCTTT. Amino acids: CASSMGSTWRTEAFF. The rearrangement joins TRBV19 to TRBJ1-1, with D unclear. Germline V CDR1 and CDR2: LNHDA, SQIVND (reference sequence). The V end lost 3 bases, the J end lost 4 bases, and 15 bases lay between the germline ends. This CDR3 is built from 15 residues.

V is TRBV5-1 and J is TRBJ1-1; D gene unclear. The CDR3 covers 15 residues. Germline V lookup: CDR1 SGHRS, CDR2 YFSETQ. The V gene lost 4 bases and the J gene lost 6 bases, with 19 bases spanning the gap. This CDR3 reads CASSLIPTRESEAFF. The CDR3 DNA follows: TGCGCCAGCAGCCTCATCCCGACACGGGAATCTGAAGCTTTCTTT.

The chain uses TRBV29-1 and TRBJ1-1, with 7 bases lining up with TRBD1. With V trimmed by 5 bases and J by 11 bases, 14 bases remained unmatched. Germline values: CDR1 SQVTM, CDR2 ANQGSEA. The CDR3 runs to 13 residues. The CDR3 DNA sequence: TGCAGCGTTCGAGAAGACAGGGCCCGCCGGGCTTTCTTT. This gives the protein CSVREDRARRAFF. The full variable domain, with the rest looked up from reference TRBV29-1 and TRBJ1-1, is SAVISQKPSRDICQRGTSLTIQCQVDSQVTMMFWYRQQPGQSLTLIATANQGSEATYESGFVIDKFPISRPNLTFSTLTVSNMSPEDSSIYLCSVREDRARRAFFGQGTRLTVV.

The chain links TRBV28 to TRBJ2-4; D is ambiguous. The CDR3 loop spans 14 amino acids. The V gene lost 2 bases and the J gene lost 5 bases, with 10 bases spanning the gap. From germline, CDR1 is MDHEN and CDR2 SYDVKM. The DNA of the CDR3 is TGTGCCAGCAGTTTAGGGCAGGTCCAAAACATTCAGTACTTC. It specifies CASSLGQVQNIQYF.

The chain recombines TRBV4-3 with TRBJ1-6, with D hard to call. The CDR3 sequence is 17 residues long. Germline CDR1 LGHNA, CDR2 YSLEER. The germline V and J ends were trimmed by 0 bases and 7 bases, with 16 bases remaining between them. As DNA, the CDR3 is TGCGCCAGCAGCCAAGAAGAAGCGAAGGTACGGAATTCACCCCTCCACTTT. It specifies CASSQEEAKVRNSPLHF.

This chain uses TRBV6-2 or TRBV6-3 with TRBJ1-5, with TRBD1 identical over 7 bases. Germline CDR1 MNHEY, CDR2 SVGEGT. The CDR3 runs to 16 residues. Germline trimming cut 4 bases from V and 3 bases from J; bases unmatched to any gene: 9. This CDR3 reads CASSWGGGEYNQPQHF. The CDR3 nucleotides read TGTGCCAGCAGTTGGGGAGGGGGCGAATACAATCAGCCCCAGCATTTT.

CDR3 nucleotide sequence: TGTGCCATCAGTGAGTCGCTGAACTCTAGGGGCACTGAAGCTTTCTTT. The encoded protein is CAISESLNSRGTEAFF. The V call is TRBV10-3, the J call TRBJ1-1, with D perhaps matching TRBD1 (5 bases). Per germline, CDR1 ENHRY and CDR2 SYGVKD. Trimming cost V 0 bases and J 4 bases, with 15 bases left between them. CDR3 length equals 16 residues.

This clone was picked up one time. The DNA of the CDR3 is TGTGCCAGTAGTATAGCTGGGACAGGGGGCCAAGATACGCAGTATTTT. Encoded protein: CASSIAGTGGQDTQYF. The rearrangement joins TRBV19 to TRBJ2-3, with TRBD1 identical over 12 bases. There are 16 residues in the CDR3. The trim removed 1 base at V and 5 bases at J, leaving 4 bases unmatched. Germline assignment: CDR1 LNHDA and CDR2 SQIVND (reference sequence).

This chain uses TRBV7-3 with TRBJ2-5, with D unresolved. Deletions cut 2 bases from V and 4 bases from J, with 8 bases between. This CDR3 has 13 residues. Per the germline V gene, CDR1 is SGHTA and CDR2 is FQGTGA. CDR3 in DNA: TGTGCCAGCAGCTTATCTAGGTTAGAGACCCAGTACTTC. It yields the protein CASSLSRLETQYF. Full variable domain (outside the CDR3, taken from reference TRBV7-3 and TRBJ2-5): GAGVSQTPSNKVTEKGKYVELRCDPISGHTALYWYRQSLGQGPEFLIYFQGTGAADDSGLPNDRFFAVRPEGSVSTLKIQRTERGDSAVYLCASSLSRLETQYFGPGTRLLVL.

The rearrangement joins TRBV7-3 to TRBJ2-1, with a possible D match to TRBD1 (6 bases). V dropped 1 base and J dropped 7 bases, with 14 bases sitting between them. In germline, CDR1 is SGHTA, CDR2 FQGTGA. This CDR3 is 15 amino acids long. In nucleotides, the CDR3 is TGTGCCAGCAGCTTAAGGGGGCCGGAACAGAATGAGCAGTTCTTC. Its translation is CASSLRGPEQNEQFF.

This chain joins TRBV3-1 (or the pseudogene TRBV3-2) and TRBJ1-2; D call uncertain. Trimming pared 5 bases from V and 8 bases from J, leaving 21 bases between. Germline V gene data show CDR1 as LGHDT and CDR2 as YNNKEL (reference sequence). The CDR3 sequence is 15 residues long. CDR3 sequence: CASSFVETRRQGYTF. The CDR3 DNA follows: TGTGCCAGCAGCTTCGTAGAGACAAGACGGCAAGGCTACACCTTC.

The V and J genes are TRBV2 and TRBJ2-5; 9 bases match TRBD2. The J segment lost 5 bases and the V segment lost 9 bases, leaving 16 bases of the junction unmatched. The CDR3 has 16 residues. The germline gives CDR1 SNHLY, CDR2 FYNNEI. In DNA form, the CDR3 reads TGTGCCAGGGGAGGACTAGCGCCCAATCCGCGGGAGACCCAGTACTTC. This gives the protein CARGGLAPNPRETQYF.

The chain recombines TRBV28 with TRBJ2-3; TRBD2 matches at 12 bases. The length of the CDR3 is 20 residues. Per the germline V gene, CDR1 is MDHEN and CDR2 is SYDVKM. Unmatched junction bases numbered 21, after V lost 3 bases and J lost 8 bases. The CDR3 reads CASSFVTERTSGKGALTQYF. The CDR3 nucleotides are TGTGCCAGCAGTTTTGTGACAGAAAGGACTAGCGGGAAGGGGGCGCTTACGCAGTATTTT. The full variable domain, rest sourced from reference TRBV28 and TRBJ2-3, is DVKVTQSSRYLVKRTGEKVFLECVQDMDHENMFWYRQDPGLGLRLIYFSYDVKMKEKGDIPEGYSVSREKKERFSLILESASTNQTSMYLCASSFVTERTSGKGALTQYFGPGTRLTVL.

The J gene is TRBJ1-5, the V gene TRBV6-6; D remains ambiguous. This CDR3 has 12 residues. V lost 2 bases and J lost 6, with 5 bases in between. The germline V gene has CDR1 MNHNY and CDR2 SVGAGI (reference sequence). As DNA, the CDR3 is TGTGCCAGCAGTTACCCCACTCAGCCCCAGCATTTT. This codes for CASSYPTQPQHF.

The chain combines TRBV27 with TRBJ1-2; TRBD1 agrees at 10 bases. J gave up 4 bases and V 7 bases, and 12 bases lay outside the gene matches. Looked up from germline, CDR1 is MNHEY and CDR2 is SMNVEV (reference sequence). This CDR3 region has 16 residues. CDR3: CASTGRGQGGTYGYTF. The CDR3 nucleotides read TGTGCCAGCACTGGGCGCGGACAGGGGGGGACCTATGGCTACACCTTC.

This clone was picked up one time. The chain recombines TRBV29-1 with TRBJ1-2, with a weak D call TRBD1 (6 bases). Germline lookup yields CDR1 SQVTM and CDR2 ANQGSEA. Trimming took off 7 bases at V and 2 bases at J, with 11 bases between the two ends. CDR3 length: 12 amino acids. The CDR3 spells CSAIGQNYGYTF. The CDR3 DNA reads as TGCAGCGCCATAGGACAGAACTATGGCTACACCTTC.

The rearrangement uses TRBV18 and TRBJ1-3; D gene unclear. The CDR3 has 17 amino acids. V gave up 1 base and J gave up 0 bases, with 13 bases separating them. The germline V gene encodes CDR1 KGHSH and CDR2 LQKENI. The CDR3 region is CASSPRKLTISGNTIYF. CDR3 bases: TGTGCCAGCTCACCACGCAAACTGACAATCTCTGGAAACACCATATATTTT.

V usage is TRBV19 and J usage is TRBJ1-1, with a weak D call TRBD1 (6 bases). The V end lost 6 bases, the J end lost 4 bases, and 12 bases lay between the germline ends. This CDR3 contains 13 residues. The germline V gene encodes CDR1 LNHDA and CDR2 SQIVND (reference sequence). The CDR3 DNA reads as TGTGCCAGTAGCGCCGGGACATTCACTGAAGCTTTCTTT. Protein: CASSAGTFTEAFF.

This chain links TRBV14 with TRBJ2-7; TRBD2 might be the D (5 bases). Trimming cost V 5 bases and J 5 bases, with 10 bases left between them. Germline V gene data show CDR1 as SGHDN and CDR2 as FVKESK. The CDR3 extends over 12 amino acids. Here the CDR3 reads CASSGGGDEQYF. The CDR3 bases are TGTGCCAGCAGCGGAGGTGGGGACGAGCAGTACTTC.

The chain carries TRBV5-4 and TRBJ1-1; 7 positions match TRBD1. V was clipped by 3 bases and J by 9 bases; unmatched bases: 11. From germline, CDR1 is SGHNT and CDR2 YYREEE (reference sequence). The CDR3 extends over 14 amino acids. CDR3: CASSYRGNKEKAFF. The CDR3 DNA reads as TGTGCCAGCAGCTACAGGGGCAACAAGGAGAAAGCTTTCTTT.

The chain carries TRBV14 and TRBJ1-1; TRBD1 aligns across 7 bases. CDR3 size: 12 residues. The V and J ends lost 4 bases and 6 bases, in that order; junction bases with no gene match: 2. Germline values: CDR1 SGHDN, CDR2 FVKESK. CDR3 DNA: TGTGCCAGCAGCCGTACAGGGGCTGAAGCTTTCTTT. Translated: CASSRTGAEAFF.